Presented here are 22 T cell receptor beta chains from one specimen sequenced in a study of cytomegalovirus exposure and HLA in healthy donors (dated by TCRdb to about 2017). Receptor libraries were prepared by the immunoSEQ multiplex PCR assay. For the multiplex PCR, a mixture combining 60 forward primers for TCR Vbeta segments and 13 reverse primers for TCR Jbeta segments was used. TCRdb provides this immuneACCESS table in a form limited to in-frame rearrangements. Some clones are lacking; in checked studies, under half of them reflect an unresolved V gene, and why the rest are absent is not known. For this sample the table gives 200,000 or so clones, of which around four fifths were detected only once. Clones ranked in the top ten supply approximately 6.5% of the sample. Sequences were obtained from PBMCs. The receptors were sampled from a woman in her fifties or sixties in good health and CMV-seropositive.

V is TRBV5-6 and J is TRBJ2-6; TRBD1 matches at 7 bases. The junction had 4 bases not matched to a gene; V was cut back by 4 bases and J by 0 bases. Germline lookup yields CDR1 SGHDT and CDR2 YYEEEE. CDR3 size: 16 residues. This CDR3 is CASSTGTVSGANVLTF. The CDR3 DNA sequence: TGTGCCAGCAGCACCGGGACAGTCTCTGGGGCCAACGTCCTGACTTTC.

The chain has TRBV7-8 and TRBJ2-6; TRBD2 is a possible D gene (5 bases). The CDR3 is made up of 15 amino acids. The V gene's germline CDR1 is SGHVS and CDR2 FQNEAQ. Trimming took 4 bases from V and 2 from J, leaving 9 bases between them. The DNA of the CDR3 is TGTGCCAGCAGCTCCCCGCGGGCTGGGGCCAACGTCCTGACTTTC. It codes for CASSSPRAGANVLTF.

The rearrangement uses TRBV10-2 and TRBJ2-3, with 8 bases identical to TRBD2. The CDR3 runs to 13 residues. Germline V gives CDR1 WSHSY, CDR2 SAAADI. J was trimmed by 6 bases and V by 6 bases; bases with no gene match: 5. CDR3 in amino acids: CASRTGGTDTQYF. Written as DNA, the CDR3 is TGCGCCAGCAGGACGGGGGGGACGGATACGCAGTATTTT.

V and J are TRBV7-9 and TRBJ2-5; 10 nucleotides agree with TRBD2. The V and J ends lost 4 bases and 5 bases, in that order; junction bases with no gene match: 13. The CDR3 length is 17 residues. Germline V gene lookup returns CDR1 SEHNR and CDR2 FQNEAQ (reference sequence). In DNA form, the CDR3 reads TGTGCCAGCAGCTCCCCCCACGGGCTAGCGGGAGACGAGACCCAGTACTTC. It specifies CASSSPHGLAGDETQYF. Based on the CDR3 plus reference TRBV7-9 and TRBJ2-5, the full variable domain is DTGVSQNPRHKITKRGQNVTFRCDPISEHNRLYWYRQTLGQGPEFLTYFQNEAQLEKSRLLSDRFSAERPKGSFSTLEIQRTEQGDSAMYLCASSSPHGLAGDETQYFGPGTRLLVL.

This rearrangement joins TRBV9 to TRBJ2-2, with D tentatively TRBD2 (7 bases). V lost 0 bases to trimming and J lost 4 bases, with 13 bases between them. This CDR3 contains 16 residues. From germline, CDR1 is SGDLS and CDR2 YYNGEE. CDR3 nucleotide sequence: TGTGCCAGCAGCGTAGGTGGGGGGGCGGCCACCGGGGAGCTGTTTTTT. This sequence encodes CASSVGGGAATGELFF.

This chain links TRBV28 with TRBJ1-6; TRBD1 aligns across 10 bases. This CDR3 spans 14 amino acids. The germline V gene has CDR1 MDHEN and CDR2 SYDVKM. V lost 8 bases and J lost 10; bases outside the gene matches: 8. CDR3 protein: CASHQGQGLSPLHF. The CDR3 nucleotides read TGTGCCAGCCATCAGGGACAGGGGTTGTCACCCCTCCACTTT. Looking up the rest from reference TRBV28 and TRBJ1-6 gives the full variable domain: DVKVTQSSRYLVKRTGEKVFLECVQDMDHENMFWYRQDPGLGLRLIYFSYDVKMKEKGDIPEGYSVSREKKERFSLILESASTNQTSMYLCASHQGQGLSPLHFGNGTRLTVT.

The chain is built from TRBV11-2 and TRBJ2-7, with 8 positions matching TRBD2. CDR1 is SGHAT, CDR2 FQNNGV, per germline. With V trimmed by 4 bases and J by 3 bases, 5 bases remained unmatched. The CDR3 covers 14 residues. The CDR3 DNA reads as TGTGCCAGCAGCTCCGCGGGGGGCCGCTACGAGCAGTACTTC. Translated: CASSSAGGRYEQYF. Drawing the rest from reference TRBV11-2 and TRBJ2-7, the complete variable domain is EAGVAQSPRYKIIEKRQSVAFWCNPISGHATLYWYQQILGQGPKLLIQFQNNGVVDDSQLPKDRFSAERLKGVDSTLKIQPAKLEDSAVYLCASSSAGGRYEQYFGPGTRLTVT.

The chain's CDR3 is CAWSEASGSLTDTQYF. The DNA of the CDR3 is TGTGCCTGGAGTGAGGCTAGCGGGTCCCTCACAGATACGCAGTATTTT. V is TRBV30 and J is TRBJ2-3; 8 bases map to TRBD2. With V trimmed by 1 base and J by 2 bases, 8 bases remained unmatched. The CDR3 consists of 16 residues. The germline CDR1 and CDR2 sequences are GTSNPN and SVGIG (reference sequence).

The chain's CDR3 is CASSPEGTGSNEQFF. DNA of the CDR3: TGTGCCAGCTCTCCGGAAGGGACAGGGTCGAATGAGCAGTTCTTC. The chain is built from TRBV18 and TRBJ2-1; TRBD1 aligns across 9 bases. Germline CDR1 reads KGHSH; CDR2 reads LQKENI. There are 15 residues in the CDR3. V dropped 6 bases and J dropped 7; count of bases not matched to a gene: 10.

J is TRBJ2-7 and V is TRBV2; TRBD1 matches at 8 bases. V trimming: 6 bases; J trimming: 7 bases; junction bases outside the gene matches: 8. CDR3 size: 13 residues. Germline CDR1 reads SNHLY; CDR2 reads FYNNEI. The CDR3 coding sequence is TGTGCCAGCAGCGGGACAGGTGTAGGGGAGCAGTACTTC. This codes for CASSGTGVGEQYF.

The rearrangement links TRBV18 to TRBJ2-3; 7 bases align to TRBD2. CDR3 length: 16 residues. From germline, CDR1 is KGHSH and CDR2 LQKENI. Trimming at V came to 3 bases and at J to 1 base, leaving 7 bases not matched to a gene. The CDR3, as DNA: TGTGCCAGCTCACCCTGGTCTAGCGGACGCACAGATACGCAGTATTTT. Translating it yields CASSPWSSGRTDTQYF.

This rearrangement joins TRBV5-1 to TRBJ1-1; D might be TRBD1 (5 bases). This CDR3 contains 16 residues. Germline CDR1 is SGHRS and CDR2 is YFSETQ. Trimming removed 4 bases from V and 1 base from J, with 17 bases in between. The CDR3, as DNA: TGCGCCAGCAGCCCACTGGGGGAGGATAAGAACACTGAAGCTTTCTTT. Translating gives CASSPLGEDKNTEAFF.

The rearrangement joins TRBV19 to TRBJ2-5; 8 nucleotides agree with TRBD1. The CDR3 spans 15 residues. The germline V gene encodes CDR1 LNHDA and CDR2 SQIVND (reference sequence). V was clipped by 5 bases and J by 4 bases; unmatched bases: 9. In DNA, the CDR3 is TGTGCCAGTAGTGCCCGACAGGGGAATGGAGAGACCCAGTACTTC. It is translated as CASSARQGNGETQYF.

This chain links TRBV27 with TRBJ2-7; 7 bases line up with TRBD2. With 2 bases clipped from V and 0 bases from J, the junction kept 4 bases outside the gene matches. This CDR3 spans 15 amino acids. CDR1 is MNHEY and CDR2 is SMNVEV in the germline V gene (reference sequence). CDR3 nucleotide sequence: TGTGCCAGCAGTTTAAGGTGGGAGGGCTCCTACGAGCAGTACTTC. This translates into CASSLRWEGSYEQYF.

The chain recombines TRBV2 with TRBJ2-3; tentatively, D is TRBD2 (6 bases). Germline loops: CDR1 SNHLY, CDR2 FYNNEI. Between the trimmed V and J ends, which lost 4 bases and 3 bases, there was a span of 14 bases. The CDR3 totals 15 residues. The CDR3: CASSGVGSSTDTQYF. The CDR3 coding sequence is TGTGCCAGCAGTGGAGTCGGGAGTTCGACAGATACGCAGTATTTT.

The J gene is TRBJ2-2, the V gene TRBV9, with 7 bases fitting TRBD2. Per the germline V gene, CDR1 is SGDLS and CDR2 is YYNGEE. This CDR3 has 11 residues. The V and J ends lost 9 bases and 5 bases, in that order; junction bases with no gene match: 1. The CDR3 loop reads CAKAGTGELFF. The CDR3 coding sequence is TGTGCCAAAGCGGGAACCGGGGAGCTGTTTTTT.

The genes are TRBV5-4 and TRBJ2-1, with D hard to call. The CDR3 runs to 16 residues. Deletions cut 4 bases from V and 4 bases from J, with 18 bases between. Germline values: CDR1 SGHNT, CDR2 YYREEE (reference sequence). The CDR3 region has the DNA TGTGCCAGCAGCCCCTTGACGACTGAGCCATACAATGAGCAGTTCTTC. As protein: CASSPLTTEPYNEQFF.

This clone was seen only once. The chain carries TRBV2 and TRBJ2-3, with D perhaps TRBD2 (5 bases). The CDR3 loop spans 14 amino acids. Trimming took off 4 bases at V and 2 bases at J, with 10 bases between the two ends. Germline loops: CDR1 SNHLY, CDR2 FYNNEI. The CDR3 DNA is TGTGCCAGCAGTGCTAGCTCCGCCACAGATACGCAGTATTTT. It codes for CASSASSATDTQYF.

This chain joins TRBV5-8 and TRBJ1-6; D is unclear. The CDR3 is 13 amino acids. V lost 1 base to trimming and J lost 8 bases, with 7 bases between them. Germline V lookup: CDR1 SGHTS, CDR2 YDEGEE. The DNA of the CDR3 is TGTGCCAGCAGCTTGAGGGAGGATTCACCCCTCCACTTT. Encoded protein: CASSLREDSPLHF.

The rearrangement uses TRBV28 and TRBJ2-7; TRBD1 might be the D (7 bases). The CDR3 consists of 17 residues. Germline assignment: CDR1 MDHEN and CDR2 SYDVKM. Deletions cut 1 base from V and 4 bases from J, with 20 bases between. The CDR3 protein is CASSLSYPGTAGYEQYF. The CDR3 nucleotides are TGTGCCAGCAGTTTATCCTATCCCGGGACAGCGGGTTACGAGCAGTACTTC. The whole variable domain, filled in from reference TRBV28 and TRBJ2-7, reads DVKVTQSSRYLVKRTGEKVFLECVQDMDHENMFWYRQDPGLGLRLIYFSYDVKMKEKGDIPEGYSVSREKKERFSLILESASTNQTSMYLCASSLSYPGTAGYEQYFGPGTRLTVT.

CDR3 residues: CASSSRDSKQYF. The CDR3 DNA is TGTGCCAGCAGTTCGCGGGATTCCAAGCAGTACTTC. This chain connects TRBV28 to TRBJ2-7; maybe TRBD2 (6 bases). Germline V gene sequence: CDR1 MDHEN, CDR2 SYDVKM. This CDR3 contains 12 residues. Trimming shortened V by 4 bases and J by 8 bases, and 12 bases separated the two germline ends.

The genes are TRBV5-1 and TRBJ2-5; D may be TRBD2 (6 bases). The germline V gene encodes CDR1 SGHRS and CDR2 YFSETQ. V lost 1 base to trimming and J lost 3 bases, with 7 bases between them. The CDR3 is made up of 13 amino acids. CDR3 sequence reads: CASSLPGEETQYF. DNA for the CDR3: TGCGCCAGCAGCTTGCCGGGGGAAGAGACCCAGTACTTC.